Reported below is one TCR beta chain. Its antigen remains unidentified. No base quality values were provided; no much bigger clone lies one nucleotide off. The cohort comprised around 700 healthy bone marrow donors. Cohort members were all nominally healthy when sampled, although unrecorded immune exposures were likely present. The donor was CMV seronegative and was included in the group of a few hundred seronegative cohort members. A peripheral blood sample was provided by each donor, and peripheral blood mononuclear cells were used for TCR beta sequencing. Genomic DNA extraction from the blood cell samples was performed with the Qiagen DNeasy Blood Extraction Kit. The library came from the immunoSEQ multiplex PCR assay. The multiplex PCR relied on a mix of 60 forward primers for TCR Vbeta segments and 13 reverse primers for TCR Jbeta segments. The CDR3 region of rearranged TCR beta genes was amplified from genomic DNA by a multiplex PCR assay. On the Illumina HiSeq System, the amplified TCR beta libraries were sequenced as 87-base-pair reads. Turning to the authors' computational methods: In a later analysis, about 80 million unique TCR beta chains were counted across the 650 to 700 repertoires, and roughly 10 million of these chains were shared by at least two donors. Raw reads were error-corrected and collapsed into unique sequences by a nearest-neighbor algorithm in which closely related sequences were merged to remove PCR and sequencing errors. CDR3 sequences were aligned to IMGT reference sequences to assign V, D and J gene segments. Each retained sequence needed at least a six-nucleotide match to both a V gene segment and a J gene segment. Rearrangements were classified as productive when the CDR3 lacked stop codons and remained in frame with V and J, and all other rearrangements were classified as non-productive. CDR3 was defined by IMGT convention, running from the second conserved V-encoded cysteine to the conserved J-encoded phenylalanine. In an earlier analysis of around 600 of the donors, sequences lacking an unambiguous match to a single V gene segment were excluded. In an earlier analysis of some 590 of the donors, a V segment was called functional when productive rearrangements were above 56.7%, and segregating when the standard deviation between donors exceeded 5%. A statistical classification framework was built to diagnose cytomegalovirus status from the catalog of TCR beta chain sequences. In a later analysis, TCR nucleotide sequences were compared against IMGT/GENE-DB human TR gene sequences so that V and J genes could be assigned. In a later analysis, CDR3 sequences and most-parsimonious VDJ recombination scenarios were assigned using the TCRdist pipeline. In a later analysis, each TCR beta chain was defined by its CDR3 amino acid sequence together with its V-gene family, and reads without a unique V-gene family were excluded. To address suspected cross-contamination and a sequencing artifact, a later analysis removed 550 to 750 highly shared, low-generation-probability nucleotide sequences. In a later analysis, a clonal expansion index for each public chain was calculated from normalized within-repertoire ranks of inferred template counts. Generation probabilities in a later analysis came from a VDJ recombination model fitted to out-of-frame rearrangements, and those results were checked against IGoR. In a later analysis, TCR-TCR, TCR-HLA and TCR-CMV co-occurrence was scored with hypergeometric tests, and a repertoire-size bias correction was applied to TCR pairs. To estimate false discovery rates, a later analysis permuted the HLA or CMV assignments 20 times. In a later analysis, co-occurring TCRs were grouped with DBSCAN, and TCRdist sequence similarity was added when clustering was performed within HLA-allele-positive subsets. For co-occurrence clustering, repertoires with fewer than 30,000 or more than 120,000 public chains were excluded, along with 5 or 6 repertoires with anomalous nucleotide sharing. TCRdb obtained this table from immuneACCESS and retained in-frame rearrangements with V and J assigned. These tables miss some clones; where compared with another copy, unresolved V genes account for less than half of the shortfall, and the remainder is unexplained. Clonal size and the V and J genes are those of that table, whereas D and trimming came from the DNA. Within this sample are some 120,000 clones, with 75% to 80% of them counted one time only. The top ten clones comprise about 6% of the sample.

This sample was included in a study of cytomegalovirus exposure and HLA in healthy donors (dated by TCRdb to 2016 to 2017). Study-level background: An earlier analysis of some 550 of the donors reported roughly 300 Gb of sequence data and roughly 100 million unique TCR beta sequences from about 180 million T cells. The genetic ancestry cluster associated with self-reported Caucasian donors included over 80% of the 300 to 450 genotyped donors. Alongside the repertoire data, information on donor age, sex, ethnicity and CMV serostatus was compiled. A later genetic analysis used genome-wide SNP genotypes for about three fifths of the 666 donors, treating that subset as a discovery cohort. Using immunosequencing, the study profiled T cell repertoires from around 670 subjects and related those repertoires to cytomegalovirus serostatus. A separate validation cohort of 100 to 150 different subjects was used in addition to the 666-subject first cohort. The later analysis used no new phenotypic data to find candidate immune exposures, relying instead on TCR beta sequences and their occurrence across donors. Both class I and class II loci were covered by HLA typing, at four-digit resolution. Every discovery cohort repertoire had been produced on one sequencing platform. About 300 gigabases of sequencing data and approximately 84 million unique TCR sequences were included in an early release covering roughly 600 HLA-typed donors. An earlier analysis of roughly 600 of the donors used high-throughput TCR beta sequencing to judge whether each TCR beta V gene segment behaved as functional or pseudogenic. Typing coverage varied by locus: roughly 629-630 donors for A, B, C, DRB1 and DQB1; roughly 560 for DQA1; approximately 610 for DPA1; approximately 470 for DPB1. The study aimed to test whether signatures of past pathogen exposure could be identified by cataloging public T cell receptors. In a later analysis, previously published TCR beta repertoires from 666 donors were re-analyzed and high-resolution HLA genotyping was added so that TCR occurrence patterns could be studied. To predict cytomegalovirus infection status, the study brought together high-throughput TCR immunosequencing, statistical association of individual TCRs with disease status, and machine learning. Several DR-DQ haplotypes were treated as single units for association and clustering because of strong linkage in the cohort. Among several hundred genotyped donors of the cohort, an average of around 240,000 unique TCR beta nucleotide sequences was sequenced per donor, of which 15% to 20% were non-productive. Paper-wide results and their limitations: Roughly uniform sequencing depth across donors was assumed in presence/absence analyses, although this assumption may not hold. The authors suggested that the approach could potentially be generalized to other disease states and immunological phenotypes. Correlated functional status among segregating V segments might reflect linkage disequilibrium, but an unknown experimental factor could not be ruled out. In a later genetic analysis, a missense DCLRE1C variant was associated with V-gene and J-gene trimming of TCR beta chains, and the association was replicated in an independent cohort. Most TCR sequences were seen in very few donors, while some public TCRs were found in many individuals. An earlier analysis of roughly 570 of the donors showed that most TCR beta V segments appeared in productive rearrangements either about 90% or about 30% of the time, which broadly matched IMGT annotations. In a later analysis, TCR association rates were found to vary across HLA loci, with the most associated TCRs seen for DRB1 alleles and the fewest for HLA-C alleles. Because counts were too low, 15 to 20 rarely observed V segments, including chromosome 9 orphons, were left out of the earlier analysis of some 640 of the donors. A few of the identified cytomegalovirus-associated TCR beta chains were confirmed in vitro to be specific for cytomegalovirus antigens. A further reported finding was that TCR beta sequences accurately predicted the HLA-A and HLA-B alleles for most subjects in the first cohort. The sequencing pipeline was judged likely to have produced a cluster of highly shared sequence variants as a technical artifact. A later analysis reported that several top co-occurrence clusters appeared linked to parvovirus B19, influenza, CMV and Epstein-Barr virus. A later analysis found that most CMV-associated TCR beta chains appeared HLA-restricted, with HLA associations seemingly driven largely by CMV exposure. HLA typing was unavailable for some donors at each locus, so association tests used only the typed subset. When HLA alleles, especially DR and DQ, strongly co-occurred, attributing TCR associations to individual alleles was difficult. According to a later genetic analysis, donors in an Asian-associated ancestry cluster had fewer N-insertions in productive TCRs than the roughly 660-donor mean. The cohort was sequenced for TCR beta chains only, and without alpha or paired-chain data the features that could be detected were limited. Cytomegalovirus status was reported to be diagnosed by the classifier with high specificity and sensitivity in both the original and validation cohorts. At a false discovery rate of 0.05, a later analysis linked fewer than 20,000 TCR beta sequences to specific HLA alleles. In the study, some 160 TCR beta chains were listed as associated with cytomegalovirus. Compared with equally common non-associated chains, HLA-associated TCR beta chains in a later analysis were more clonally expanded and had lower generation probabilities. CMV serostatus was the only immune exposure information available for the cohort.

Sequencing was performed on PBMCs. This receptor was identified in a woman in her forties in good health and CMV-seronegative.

CDR3 region: CASSLDSFYEQYF. In nucleotides, the sequence is TGCGCCAGCAGCTTGGACAGTTTCTACGAGCAGTACTTC. Rearrangement joined TRBV5-1 to TRBJ2-7; the D gene cannot be resolved reliably. Including cysteine and phenylalanine, the CDR3 has 13 amino acids. Kept here is only the CDR3 DNA, which spans 39 bases and is read in frame from base 1. V is pared back by 0 bases and J by 3 bases, with 7 bases lying between the germline termini. The germline V gene encodes CDR1 SGHRS and CDR2 YFSETQ.